This TCR beta chain was found in a study of blood T cell repertoires in COVID-19. Study-level information: Acute-phase and convalescent COVID-19 samples originated in the United States, Italy and Spain. Sources were T cells, B-cell-depleted T cells, or PBMCs; the material itself was cDNA or gDNA.

The J segment lost 4 bases and the V segment lost 7 bases, leaving 8 bases of the junction unmatched. Germline CDR1 is SEHNR and CDR2 is FQNEAQ (reference sequence). The CDR3 has 14 amino acids. Methods used by the authors: From reference gene primer amplification, estimates of nucleated cell counts were derived. Profiling relied on immunoSEQ multiplex PCR, and the TCRdb table lists in-frame clones only, not all of them. V and J calls and clone size are given by that table; D and trimming were obtained from the DNA. Among about 15,000 clones listed, roughly 88% were seen once. The sample holds a few counts of this clone.

The source of this sequence is a man between 65 and 79 years old in a cohort sampled during active COVID-19. The rearrangement links TRBV7-9 to TRBJ2-7; 9 bases align to TRBD2. Sequencing input: peripheral blood. The CDR3 spells CASTAREGLYEQYF. The CDR3, as DNA: TGTGCCAGCACCGCGCGGGAGGGCCTTTACGAGCAGTACTTC.